The next 26 T cell receptor beta chains were all read from a single sample in a study of Ad26.COV2.S vaccination and SARS-CoV-2 variants. The treatment is: 19 received Ad26.COV2.S at low or high dose, single or two shots; 5 received placebo; per-sample allocation not given. Sampling was done on day 63 after the first vaccine or placebo injection. Profiled with immunoSEQ multiplex PCR; TCRdb holds only in-frame clones, not every one. Found here are about 350,000 clones, 80% to 90% of them singletons; the top ten hold about 10%. The input for sequencing was peripheral blood, taken in a trial of Ad26.COV2.S vaccine versus placebo. The receptors originated from a person aged 18-60 years who received the Ad26.COV2.S COVID-19 vaccine or a placebo.

For the CDR3, the DNA is TGTGCCAGCAGCTGGCCGGGGACTAGCGGGAGCAATACCGGGGAGCTGTTTTTT. Translating gives CASSWPGTSGSNTGELFF. The genes are TRBV7-9 and TRBJ2-2, with TRBD2 matching over 14 bases. The CDR3 sequence is 18 residues long. Germline trimming cut 4 bases from V and 5 bases from J; bases unmatched to any gene: 9. Germline CDR1 is SEHNR and CDR2 is FQNEAQ (reference sequence). Full variable domain (remainder filled in from reference TRBV7-9 and TRBJ2-2): DTGVSQNPRHKITKRGQNVTFRCDPISEHNRLYWYRQTLGQGPEFLTYFQNEAQLEKSRLLSDRFSAERPKGSFSTLEIQRTEQGDSAMYLCASSWPGTSGSNTGELFFGEGSRLTVL.

The genes are TRBV6-2 or TRBV6-3 and TRBJ2-7; TRBD2 is a possible D gene (5 bases). This CDR3 spans 16 amino acids. V was cut by 3 bases and J by 0 bases, with 15 bases left in between. The germline V gene has CDR1 MNHEY and CDR2 SVGEGT. The CDR3 DNA reads as TGTGCCAGCAGTTATCGAGGGAGACTCGACTCCTACGAGCAGTACTTC. Amino acids: CASSYRGRLDSYEQYF.

The rearrangement joins TRBV5-1 to TRBJ1-3; no clear D gene. Between the trimmed V and J ends, which lost 0 bases and 4 bases, there was a span of 17 bases. Germline CDR1 SGHRS, CDR2 YFSETQ. The CDR3 extends over 17 amino acids. The CDR3 reads CASSLVPRVLSGNTIYF. The CDR3 DNA is TGCGCCAGCAGCTTGGTACCGCGGGTTTTGTCGGGAAACACCATATATTTT.

V is TRBV4-2 and J is TRBJ2-5; D may be TRBD2 (5 bases). CDR1 and CDR2 (germline): LGHNA, YNFKEQ. The CDR3 is 17 residues long. The V end lost 0 bases, the J end lost 7 bases, and 21 bases lay between the germline ends. The CDR3 coding sequence is TGTGCCAGCAGCCAAGACCCCCTAGCTAGCTCCACGGGGACCCAGTACTTC. Translating it yields CASSQDPLASSTGTQYF.

This chain uses TRBV2 with TRBJ2-6, with 7 bases that match TRBD1. The CDR3 runs 18 residues. Germline loops: CDR1 SNHLY, CDR2 FYNNEI. J gave up 0 bases and V 10 bases, and 15 bases lay outside the gene matches. The DNA of the CDR3 is TGTGCCACCCCCCCCCGGGACAGCCGAACCTCTGGGGCCAACGTCCTGACTTTC. Translating it yields CATPPRDSRTSGANVLTF.

This sequence joins TRBV3-1 (or the pseudogene TRBV3-2) and TRBJ1-5; D might be TRBD1 (5 bases). Germline V lookup: CDR1 LGHDT, CDR2 YNNKEL (reference sequence). This CDR3 spans 15 amino acids. V was trimmed by 0 bases and J by 0 bases, leaving 6 bases between them. The CDR3 DNA sequence: TGTGCCAGCAGCCAAGAGGGGGTTAGCAATCAGCCCCAGCATTTT. Translation: CASSQEGVSNQPQHF.

The chain joins TRBV5-6 to TRBJ2-3; the match to TRBD1 covers 7 bases. Germline CDR1 is SGHDT and CDR2 is YYEEEE. This CDR3 comprises 15 residues. Germline trimming cut 0 bases from V and 3 bases from J; bases unmatched to any gene: 4. The CDR3 protein is CASSLVGGMTDTQYF. CDR3 DNA sequence: TGTGCCAGCAGCTTGGTAGGGGGCATGACAGATACGCAGTATTTT.

In this sample, this clone turned up once. The chain uses TRBV14 and TRBJ2-7; 9 bases fit TRBD2. The CDR3 consists of 15 residues. Germline CDR1 is SGHDN and CDR2 is FVKESK. With V trimmed by 6 bases and J by 8 bases, 14 bases remained unmatched. CDR3 amino acids: CASSPGGLANPQQYF. The DNA of the CDR3 is TGTGCCAGCAGTCCCGGGGGACTAGCCAATCCCCAGCAGTACTTC.

This chain joins TRBV19 and TRBJ1-1; 7 nucleotides align to TRBD1. Trimming at V came to 7 bases and at J to 0 bases, leaving 11 bases not matched to a gene. Germline values: CDR1 LNHDA, CDR2 SQIVND (reference sequence). The CDR3 runs to 16 residues. The DNA of the CDR3 is TGTGCCAGTACCTACTCAGACAGGGTTCTGAACACTGAAGCTTTCTTT. Protein: CASTYSDRVLNTEAFF.

The genes are TRBV7-2 and TRBJ2-6; D is ambiguous. Germline CDR1 and CDR2: SGHTA and FQGNSA. The V gene lost 5 bases and the J gene lost 0 bases, with 8 bases spanning the gap. The CDR3 is made up of 15 amino acids. CDR3 protein: CASSHWLSGANVLTF. The CDR3, as DNA: TGTGCCAGCAGCCACTGGCTCTCTGGGGCCAACGTCCTGACTTTC. The full variable domain, in which reference TRBV7-2 and TRBJ2-6 provide the parts outside the CDR3, is GAGVSQSPSNKVTEKGKDVELRCDPISGHTALYWYRQSLGQGLEFLIYFQGNSAPDKSGLPSDRFSAERTGGSVSTLTIQRTQQEDSAVYLCASSHWLSGANVLTFGAGSRLTVL.

The chain has TRBV30 and TRBJ2-7; TRBD2 aligns across 9 bases. From germline, CDR1 is GTSNPN and CDR2 SVGIG (reference sequence). With V trimmed by 2 bases and J by 3 bases, 8 bases remained unmatched. This CDR3 contains 15 residues. For the CDR3, the DNA is TGTGCCTGGAGTTATCAACAGCGGGAGGTCTACGAGCAGTACTTC. Translated, it gives CAWSYQQREVYEQYF.

The chain carries TRBV10-2 and TRBJ2-5; TRBD2 aligns across 10 bases. CDR1 is WSHSY, CDR2 SAAADI, per germline. This CDR3 is 13 amino acids long. V dropped 9 bases and J dropped 4; count of bases not matched to a gene: 5. The CDR3 reads CASKSGGAETQYF. The CDR3 nucleotides are TGCGCCAGTAAAAGCGGGGGGGCAGAGACCCAGTACTTC.

The chain carries TRBV5-6 and TRBJ1-5; D unclear. The CDR3 has 13 residues. The V gene's germline CDR1 is SGHDT and CDR2 YYEEEE. Deletions cut 1 base from V and 0 bases from J, with 2 bases between. The CDR3 loop is CASSLNSNQPQHF. The CDR3 nucleotides are TGTGCCAGCAGCTTGAATAGCAATCAGCCCCAGCATTTT.

The chain has TRBV3-1 (or the pseudogene TRBV3-2) and TRBJ1-5, with a weak D call TRBD1 (5 bases). Trimming pared 6 bases from V and 2 bases from J, leaving 11 bases between. Germline V lookup: CDR1 LGHDT, CDR2 YNNKEL (reference sequence). There are 14 residues in the CDR3. The CDR3 reads CASSQRGRNQPQHF. DNA of the CDR3: TGTGCCAGCAGTCAACGGGGCCGCAATCAGCCCCAGCATTTT.

About this clone itself: This specimen includes other DNA sequences encoding the same CDR3. This chain links TRBV7-2 with TRBJ2-3, with D perhaps TRBD1 (5 bases). Between the trimmed V and J ends, which lost 6 bases and 5 bases, there was a span of 12 bases. The CDR3 spans 13 residues. Per the germline V gene, CDR1 is SGHTA and CDR2 is FQGNSA. Written as DNA, the CDR3 is TGTGCCAGCAGGTCAAACCAGGGAGATACGCAGTATTTT. It codes for CASRSNQGDTQYF. Full variable domain (outside the CDR3, taken from reference TRBV7-2 and TRBJ2-3): GAGVSQSPSNKVTEKGKDVELRCDPISGHTALYWYRQSLGQGLEFLIYFQGNSAPDKSGLPSDRFSAERTGGSVSTLTIQRTQQEDSAVYLCASRSNQGDTQYFGPGTRLTVL.

The V call is TRBV28, the J call TRBJ2-1; D not resolved. Germline CDR1 MDHEN, CDR2 SYDVKM. V was clipped by 5 bases and J by 3 bases, with 11 bases between them. The CDR3 spans 14 residues. CDR3 loop: CASSPTWNYNEQFF. The CDR3 DNA reads TGTGCCAGCAGTCCGACGTGGAACTACAATGAGCAGTTCTTC.

The chain links TRBV7-2 to TRBJ1-4; 9 bases agree with TRBD1. This CDR3 has 16 residues. V lost 5 bases and J lost 3; bases outside the gene matches: 7. CDR1 is SGHTA and CDR2 is FQGNSA in the germline V gene. Here the CDR3 DNA reads TGTGCCAGCAGCCCGGACAGGGGCAGAGCTAATGAAAAACTGTTTTTT. Translating it yields CASSPDRGRANEKLFF.

V usage is TRBV29-1 and J usage is TRBJ1-2; 9 positions agree with TRBD1. Per germline, CDR1 SQVTM and CDR2 ANQGSEA. The CDR3 is 12 residues long. J was trimmed by 6 bases and V by 7 bases; bases with no gene match: 6. The CDR3 sequence: CSGGRQGDGYTF. The CDR3 DNA follows: TGCAGCGGTGGGAGACAGGGGGATGGCTACACCTTC.

The CDR3, as DNA: TGTGCCAGCAGCTTAGAATCGAGGTTGCAGTACTTC. Its translation is CASSLESRLQYF. This sequence joins TRBV11-2 and TRBJ2-7; D is unresolved. The length of the CDR3 is 12 residues. Germline values: CDR1 SGHAT, CDR2 FQNNGV. Trimming stripped 0 bases from V and 9 bases from J, with 9 bases between.

This CDR3 reads CASGVVGSTEAFF. CDR3 nucleotide sequence: TGTGCCAGTGGGGTCGTAGGGAGCACTGAAGCTTTCTTT. The chain couples TRBV2 to TRBJ1-1; D gene uncertain. The V end lost 9 bases, the J end lost 4 bases, and 15 bases lay between the germline ends. Per germline, CDR1 SNHLY and CDR2 FYNNEI. This CDR3 contains 13 residues. The full variable domain, completed using reference TRBV2 and TRBJ1-1, is EPEVTQTPSHQVTQMGQEVILRCVPISNHLYFYWYRQILGQKVEFLVSFYNNEISEKSEIFDDQFSVERPDGSNFTLKIRSTKLEDSAMYFCASGVVGSTEAFFGQGTRLTVV.

Here the CDR3 reads CASSFQGSTDTQYF. CDR3 nucleotide sequence: TGTGCCAGCAGTTTCCAGGGGAGCACAGATACGCAGTATTTT. The chain couples TRBV27 to TRBJ2-3; TRBD1 is a possible D gene (6 bases). Looked up from germline, CDR1 is MNHEY and CDR2 is SMNVEV (reference sequence). The germline V and J ends were trimmed by 3 bases and 0 bases, with 7 bases remaining between them. CDR3 size: 14 residues.

The gene calls are TRBV9 and TRBJ2-7; D possibly uses TRBD1 or TRBD2 (6 bases each). CDR1 is SGDLS, CDR2 YYNGEE, per germline. The CDR3 is made up of 16 amino acids. V was shortened by 0 bases and J by 2 bases, with 15 bases between the two germline ends. The CDR3 DNA reads as TGTGCCAGCAGCGTAGGGGGGGCAGGGCCGACCTACGAGCAGTACTTC. Translating it yields CASSVGGAGPTYEQYF.

V is TRBV3-1 (or the pseudogene TRBV3-2) and J is TRBJ2-1; possible D gene TRBD2, 6 bases. This CDR3 region has 17 residues. The V end lost 4 bases, the J end lost 5 bases, and 21 bases lay between the germline ends. Looked up from germline, CDR1 is LGHDT and CDR2 is YNNKEL (reference sequence). CDR3 protein: CASSLKKWLALHNEQFF. CDR3 in DNA: TGTGCCAGCAGCCTCAAAAAATGGCTAGCGCTCCACAATGAGCAGTTCTTC.

The V gene is TRBV28, the J gene TRBJ1-2; 10 bases are shared with TRBD1. V was clipped by 6 bases and J by 6 bases; unmatched bases: 10. This CDR3 region has 15 residues. Germline-derived CDR1 and CDR2 are MDHEN and SYDVKM. CDR3 in DNA: TGTGCCAGCAGCATCCTTGGACAGGGGGTCCATGGCTACACCTTC. The encoded protein is CASSILGQGVHGYTF.

The rearrangement links TRBV2 to TRBJ1-1, with 7 bases that match TRBD1. Germline V gene sequence: CDR1 SNHLY, CDR2 FYNNEI. CDR3 length: 14 amino acids. The V and J ends lost 4 bases and 5 bases, in that order; junction bases with no gene match: 7. CDR3 nucleotides: TGTGCCAGCAGTGCCCTATCAGGGGGGACTGAAGCTTTCTTT. Translating gives CASSALSGGTEAFF. The full variable domain, its missing parts supplied by reference TRBV2 and TRBJ1-1, is EPEVTQTPSHQVTQMGQEVILRCVPISNHLYFYWYRQILGQKVEFLVSFYNNEISEKSEIFDDQFSVERPDGSNFTLKIRSTKLEDSAMYFCASSALSGGTEAFFGQGTRLTVV.

V and J are TRBV14 and TRBJ1-1, with D uncertain. Germline V CDR1 and CDR2: SGHDN, FVKESK. V lost 0 bases and J lost 3, with 5 bases in between. The CDR3 is 13 amino acids. CDR3 sequence: CASSQDQYTEAFF. The CDR3 DNA is TGTGCCAGCAGCCAAGATCAGTACACTGAAGCTTTCTTT.